These 26 T cell receptor beta chains were all obtained from the same sample, sequenced in a study of T cells expressing NK-cell markers. For each CDR3 protein, TCRdb gives one entry from its re-call of the 5' RACE reads, without DNA. There are 300,000 to 450,000 distinct CDR3 sequences in the sample, with over 4% held by the top ten. Specimen: blood T cells: a sorted CD56 or NKG2C T cell subset, CD4+ or CD8+ T cells, or bulk PBMC T cells (not recorded which). Receptors were obtained from a man aged 18-69 years in good health.

J is TRBJ1-2 and V is TRBV5-1; with no DNA, the TCRdb D assignment of TRBD1 cannot be verified. CDR1 SGHRS and CDR2 YFSETQ come from the germline V gene. The CDR3 contains 14 residues. CDR3 loop: CASSIRTGNYGYTF.

The chain couples TRBV20-1 to TRBJ2-2; as DNA is missing, the TRBD2 call by TCRdb cannot be tested. The CDR3 is 15 residues long. The V gene's germline CDR1 is DFQATT and CDR2 SNEGSKA (reference sequence). The CDR3 spells CSARNPGLNTGELFF.

This sequence joins TRBV18 and TRBJ2-7. Germline V gene lookup returns CDR1 KGHSH and CDR2 LQKENI. The CDR3 totals 12 residues. CDR3 loop: CASSPGGEEQYF.

The rearrangement uses TRBV28 and TRBJ2-5; TCRdb selects TRBD1, and the lack of DNA leaves this call unchecked. This CDR3 has 13 residues. Germline CDR1 is MDHEN and CDR2 is SYDVKM. The CDR3 reads CASSRDYRETQYF.

The V and J genes are TRBV18 and TRBJ1-2. CDR1 and CDR2 (germline): KGHSH, LQKENI. The CDR3 runs 13 residues. The CDR3 sequence is CASSPDRTYGYTF. Looking up the rest from reference TRBV18 and TRBJ1-2 gives the full variable domain: NAGVMQNPRHLVRRRGQEARLRCSPMKGHSHVYWYRQLPEEGLKFMVYLQKENIIDESGMPKERFSAEFPKEGPSILRIQQVVRGDSAAYFCASSPDRTYGYTFGSGTRLTVV.

V usage is TRBV5-1 and J usage is TRBJ2-5; TCRdb indicates TRBD1, and absent DNA this call remains unverified. CDR1 and CDR2 from the germline V gene are SGHRS and YFSETQ. The CDR3 runs to 15 residues. CDR3 region: CASRPQGQGQETQYF.

This rearrangement joins TRBV12-3 or TRBV12-4 to TRBJ2-1; TCRdb returns TRBD1, unconfirmable since there is no DNA. This CDR3 contains 15 residues. CDR3 region: CASIKGPTGWNEQFF.

This sequence joins TRBV9 and TRBJ2-3; no DNA is available, so the TRBD1 call from TCRdb remains unchecked. The CDR3 runs 14 residues. Germline CDR1 reads SGDLS; CDR2 reads YYNGEE. The CDR3 loop is CASSRQLDTDTQYF.

The chain employs TRBV7-6 and TRBJ2-2; TCRdb outputs TRBD1, but without DNA this stays unchecked. The CDR3 runs to 16 residues. CDR1 and CDR2 from the germline V gene are SGHVS and FNYEAQ. CDR3 in amino acids: CASSLGQGRSTGELFF.

The CDR3 is CASKRTESTDTQYF. The chain links TRBV7-2 to TRBJ2-3; the TRBD1 assignment by TCRdb is unverifiable without DNA. This CDR3 region has 14 residues. Germline loops: CDR1 SGHTA, CDR2 FQGNSA. Full variable domain (rest looked up from reference TRBV7-2 and TRBJ2-3): GAGVSQSPSNKVTEKGKDVELRCDPISGHTALYWYRQSLGQGLEFLIYFQGNSAPDKSGLPSDRFSAERTGGSVSTLTIQRTQQEDSAVYLCASKRTESTDTQYFGPGTRLTVL.

V usage is TRBV6-1 and J usage is TRBJ2-1; there is no DNA to check the TCRdb D call of TRBD2. The CDR3 spans 15 residues. The germline V gene encodes CDR1 MNHNS and CDR2 SASEGT. Here the CDR3 reads CASRPQSSGGNEQFF.

The chain recombines TRBV7-8 with TRBJ2-1; there is no DNA to check the TCRdb D call of TRBD2. CDR3 length: 17 residues. Germline-derived CDR1 and CDR2 are SGHVS and FQNEAQ. CDR3 amino acids: CASSRREVAGGLYEQFF.

The CDR3 spells CASSLRRGSGANVLTF. The rearrangement uses TRBV11-2 and TRBJ2-6. There are 16 residues in the CDR3. Germline CDR1 SGHAT, CDR2 FQNNGV.

This chain connects TRBV12-3 or TRBV12-4 to TRBJ2-3. This CDR3 region has 17 residues. This CDR3 reads CASSLSAVSHSTDTQYF.

The rearrangement links TRBV5-1 to TRBJ2-7; TCRdb lists TRBD2, though no DNA is available to test this call. The CDR3 consists of 14 residues. Germline CDR1 SGHRS, CDR2 YFSETQ. The CDR3 region is CASSFGRLGDEQYF.

The chain recombines TRBV7-2 with TRBJ2-2. The CDR3 spans 15 residues. Germline V gives CDR1 SGHTA, CDR2 FQGNSA. CDR3 residues: CASSPKASNTGELFF.

The chain has TRBV20-1 and TRBJ1-2. Per germline, CDR1 DFQATT and CDR2 SNEGSKA (reference sequence). The CDR3 totals 12 residues. The CDR3 region is CSATMAEHGYTF.

This chain links TRBV29-1 with TRBJ1-2. Per germline, CDR1 SQVTM and CDR2 ANQGSEA. This CDR3 is built from 15 residues. CDR3 loop: CSVEGGEATVYGYTF.

This chain connects TRBV5-1 to TRBJ2-5; TCRdb indicates TRBD2, and absent DNA this call remains unverified. CDR1 is SGHRS, CDR2 YFSETQ, per germline. The CDR3 has 14 residues. This CDR3 is CASESGGAEETQYF.

V is TRBV3-1 and J is TRBJ1-2; the TCRdb call, TRBD1, lacks DNA for checking. The CDR3 runs 16 residues. Germline V lookup: CDR1 LGHDT, CDR2 YNNKEL (reference sequence). CDR3: CASSQGFRGAGYGYTF.

J is TRBJ2-3 and V is TRBV3-1; TCRdb proposes TRBD2, but this gene call is untestable without DNA. CDR3 length: 15 amino acids. Germline loops: CDR1 LGHDT, CDR2 YNNKEL (reference sequence). This CDR3 reads CASSQGDYRRGTQYF.

This chain uses TRBV29-1 with TRBJ2-3; the D call from TCRdb, TRBD2, cannot be confirmed without DNA. Germline CDR1 SQVTM, CDR2 ANQGSEA. The CDR3 totals 15 residues. The CDR3 reads CSGKGTSGDTDTQYF.

The chain carries TRBV7-2 and TRBJ1-5; TCRdb returns TRBD1, unconfirmable since there is no DNA. Germline V gene data show CDR1 as SGHTA and CDR2 as FQGNSA. The CDR3 loop spans 15 amino acids. Here the CDR3 reads CASSPGPGRSQPQHF. The entire variable domain, with the rest obtained from reference TRBV7-2 and TRBJ1-5, is as follows: GAGVSQSPSNKVTEKGKDVELRCDPISGHTALYWYRQSLGQGLEFLIYFQGNSAPDKSGLPSDRFSAERTGGSVSTLTIQRTQQEDSAVYLCASSPGPGRSQPQHFGDGTRLSIL.

V usage is TRBV18 and J usage is TRBJ1-2. The CDR3 contains 14 residues. Germline V gene data show CDR1 as KGHSH and CDR2 as LQKENI. CDR3 sequence: CASSVAVANYGYTF. The full variable domain, with the rest looked up from reference TRBV18 and TRBJ1-2, is NAGVMQNPRHLVRRRGQEARLRCSPMKGHSHVYWYRQLPEEGLKFMVYLQKENIIDESGMPKERFSAEFPKEGPSILRIQQVVRGDSAAYFCASSVAVANYGYTFGSGTRLTVV.

The J gene is TRBJ2-3, the V gene TRBV13; absent DNA, TCRdb's TRBD1 call cannot be checked. The CDR3 is made up of 17 amino acids. Germline values: CDR1 PRHDT, CDR2 FYEKMQ (reference sequence). CDR3 protein: CASSLTRSGGPTDTQYF.

The gene calls are TRBV11-2 and TRBJ1-1; TCRdb's D call, TRBD1, is unchecked because there is no DNA. Germline V gives CDR1 SGHAT, CDR2 FQNNGV. The CDR3 extends over 15 amino acids. The CDR3 region is CASSLAPVERTEAFF.